The source of this T cell receptor (beta chain) is a study of blood T cell repertoires in COVID-19. Study in general: Acute and convalescent COVID-19 specimens originated in the United States, Italy and Spain. The cDNA or gDNA used as material had been derived from T cells, B-cell-depleted T cells, or PBMCs.

Original processing methods: From reference gene primer amplification, estimates of nucleated cell counts were derived. Produced via immunoSEQ multiplex PCR; TCRdb's table is partial and in-frame only. From that table come the V and J calls and clone size; the DNA was used to work out D and trimming. This table has more than 80,000 clones, roughly 82% appearing once. The CDR3 is made up of 16 amino acids. Losses at the gene ends were 6 bases for V and 3 bases for J; bases not matched to a gene: 6. The germline V gene encodes CDR1 PRHDT and CDR2 FYEKMQ (reference sequence). V usage is TRBV13 and J usage is TRBJ2-1; 12 nucleotides line up with TRBD2. Sequenced material: peripheral blood. The origin of this receptor is a man in his fifties with active COVID-19. The CDR3 region is CASRSTSGGSYNEQFF. Here the CDR3 DNA reads TGTGCCAGCAGGTCAACTAGCGGGGGGAGCTACAATGAGCAGTTCTTC.